A selection of T cell receptor beta chains follows, all from one sample in a study of T-cell reconstitution after alpha-beta-depleted transplantation in children. TCRdb redid the calling of the PCR reads with MiXCR, one entry per CDR3 protein. The sample holds about 980,000 distinct CDR3 sequences, roughly 29% seen once. Sequencing was performed on PBMCs, mostly from graft donor cells, taken 360 days after TCRalphabeta/CD19-depleted stem cell transplant. The origin of the receptors is a boy under two years old who had a stem cell transplant for SCID, so the T cells may come from the graft donor. CDR3s include the opening cysteine and the closing phenylalanine or tryptophan. The D gene is left open where the match is weak. The size of a clone is reported for some rows only, either as once, few or many, or as a class for expanded clones.

TRBV6-1,NA,few,TRBJ2-1,CASSEAGYNEQFF,TGTGCCAGCAGTGAAGCGGGGTACAATGAGCAGTTCTTC
TRBV20-1,TRBD1,few,TRBJ1-1,CSATSTGRNTEAFF,TGCAGTGCTACCTCGACAGGGAGGAACACTGAAGCTTTCTTT
TRBV7-9,NA,NA,TRBJ1-3,CASSAMGLQAAGNTIYF,TGTGCCAGCAGCGCCATGGGCCTCCAAGCTGCTGGAAACACCATATATTTT
TRBV12-3/TRBV12-4,NA,few,TRBJ2-3,CASSPQGERSTDTQYF,TGTGCCAGCAGTCCCCAAGGGGAGCGATCCACAGATACGCAGTATTTT
TRBV18,TRBD1,NA,TRBJ1-1,CASSRQGYMNTEAFF,TGTGCCAGCTCACGACAGGGGTACATGAACACTGAAGCTTTCTTT
TRBV12-3/TRBV12-4,NA,NA,TRBJ1-1,CASSFPEGGAFF,TGTGCCAGCAGTTTCCCGGAAGGGGGAGCTTTCTTT
TRBV7-2,NA,NA,TRBJ2-7,CASSLRDKGEQYF,TGTGCCAGCAGCTTAAGGGACAAAGGAGAGCAGTACTTC
TRBV12-3/TRBV12-4,TRBD1,NA,TRBJ2-7,CASSTDRGLYEQYF,TGTGCCAGCAGTACGGACAGGGGGTTGTACGAGCAGTACTTC
TRBV3-1,NA,few,TRBJ1-5,CASSPEGVNQPQHF,TGTGCCAGCAGCCCAGAGGGGGTCAATCAGCCCCAGCATTTT
TRBV29-1,NA,few,TRBJ2-1,CSVGWGDPYNEQFF,TGCAGCGTGGGGTGGGGCGACCCCTACAATGAGCAGTTCTTC
TRBV7-9,TRBD1,NA,TRBJ1-2,CASSLFGTGGFYGYTF,TGTGCCAGCAGCTTGTTCGGGACAGGGGGCTTTTATGGCTACACCTTC
TRBV11-2,NA,NA,TRBJ1-3,CASSFQAPEDTIYF,TGTGCCAGCAGCTTCCAGGCGCCTGAGGACACCATATATTTT
TRBV29-1,TRBD2,NA,TRBJ2-1,CSVLGTSSYNEQFF,TGCAGCGTTTTGGGGACTAGCTCCTACAATGAGCAGTTCTTC
TRBV12-3/TRBV12-4,NA,few,TRBJ1-2,CASSARGGYTF,TGTGCCAGCAGTGCTCGGGGCGGCTACACCTTC
TRBV6-2/TRBV6-3,NA,NA,TRBJ1-5,CASSYRHGRQPQHF,TGTGCCAGCAGTTACCGCCACGGGAGGCAGCCCCAGCATTTT
TRBV18,NA,NA,TRBJ2-1,CASSPQSSKFF,TGTGCCAGCTCACCACAATCATCTAAGTTCTTC
TRBV6-2/TRBV6-3,NA,NA,TRBJ1-5,CASSTSGRGNQPQHF,TGTGCCAGCAGTACCTCAGGAAGGGGCAATCAGCCCCAGCATTTT
TRBV5-1,NA,few,TRBJ1-3,CASSWTVGNTIYF,TGCGCCAGCAGCTGGACGGTCGGAAACACCATATATTTT
TRBV5-1,NA,NA,TRBJ2-3,CASSAVPGAEDTQYF,TGCGCCAGCAGCGCGGTCCCGGGAGCCGAAGATACGCAGTATTTT
TRBV12-3/TRBV12-4,NA,many,TRBJ1-1,CASSFTGNTEAFF,TGTGCCAGCAGCTTTACAGGGAACACTGAAGCTTTCTTT
TRBV20-1,NA,NA,TRBJ2-3,CSARVGSPDTQYF,TGCAGTGCTAGAGTGGGATCCCCAGATACGCAGTATTTT
TRBV10-3,NA,NA,TRBJ1-1,CAISKGQNTEAFF,TGTGCCATCAGCAAGGGACAGAACACTGAAGCTTTCTTT
TRBV6-2/TRBV6-3,TRBD1,NA,TRBJ1-2,CASSFIGQGADGYTF,TGTGCCAGCAGTTTTATCGGACAGGGGGCGGATGGCTACACCTTC
TRBV11-2,NA,NA,TRBJ2-1,CASSLVRGSLGDEQFF,TGTGCCAGCAGCTTAGTTAGGGGGTCCCTTGGAGATGAGCAGTTCTTC
TRBV5-1,NA,few,TRBJ2-7,CASSLGGLAEQYF,TGCGCCAGCAGCTTGGGTGGTCTTGCCGAGCAGTACTTC
TRBV12-3/TRBV12-4,NA,NA,TRBJ1-1,CASSLPPAGRAFF,TGTGCCAGCAGCCTACCCCCGGCGGGACGAGCTTTCTTT
TRBV4-3,NA,NA,TRBJ2-2,CASSPFGDTGELFF,TGCGCCAGCAGCCCGTTTGGGGACACCGGGGAGCTGTTTTTT
TRBV5-1,TRBD1,NA,TRBJ2-5,CASSWTGSGTQYF,TGCGCCAGCAGCTGGACAGGGAGCGGGACCCAGTACTTC